The T cell receptor (beta chain) under discussion was sequenced for a study of cytomegalovirus exposure and HLA in healthy donors. The germline V gene encodes CDR1 SGHNT and CDR2 YYREEE (reference sequence). The CDR3 runs 15 residues. V was pared by 3 bases and J by 6 bases, with 10 bases of the junction left unmatched. Sequencing was performed with immunoSEQ multiplex PCR; in TCRdb, only in-frame clones are kept and a portion is missing. The sample lists tens of thousands of clones; approximately 94% were seen once. This chain uses TRBV5-4 with TRBJ2-7, with 9 nucleotides matching TRBD1. Specimen: PBMCs. The receptor was isolated from a woman in her late teens or twenties in good health and CMV-seropositive. Here the CDR3 reads CASSSRTGDVSEQYF. The CDR3 DNA sequence: TGTGCCAGCAGCTCTAGGACAGGGGACGTCTCCGAGCAGTACTTC.